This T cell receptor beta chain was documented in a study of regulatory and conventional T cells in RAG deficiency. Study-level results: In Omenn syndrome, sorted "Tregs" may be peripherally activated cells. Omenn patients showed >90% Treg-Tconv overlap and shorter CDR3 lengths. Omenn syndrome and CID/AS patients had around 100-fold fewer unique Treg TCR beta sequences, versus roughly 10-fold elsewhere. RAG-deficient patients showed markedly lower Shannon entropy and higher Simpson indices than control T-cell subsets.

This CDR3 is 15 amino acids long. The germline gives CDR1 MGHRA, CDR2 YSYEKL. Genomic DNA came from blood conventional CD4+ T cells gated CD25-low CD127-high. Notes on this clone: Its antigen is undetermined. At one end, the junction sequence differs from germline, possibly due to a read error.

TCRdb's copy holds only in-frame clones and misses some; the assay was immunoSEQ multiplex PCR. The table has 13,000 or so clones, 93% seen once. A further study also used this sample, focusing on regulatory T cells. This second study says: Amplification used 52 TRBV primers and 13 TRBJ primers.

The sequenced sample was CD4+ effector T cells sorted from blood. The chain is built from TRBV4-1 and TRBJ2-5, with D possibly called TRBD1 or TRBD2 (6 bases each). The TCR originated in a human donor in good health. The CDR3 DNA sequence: TGCGCCAGCAGCCAAGAAAATGGCAGGGGAGGCGTGAGGAACTTC. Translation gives CASSQENGRGGVRNF.